This TCR beta chain originates from a study of cytomegalovirus exposure and HLA in healthy donors. Study in general: The study placed around 85% of its 350 to 400 genotyped donors in the Caucasian-associated ancestry cluster.

The PCR was carried out with 60 Vbeta primers and 13 Jbeta primers. Sequencing was performed with immunoSEQ multiplex PCR; in TCRdb, only in-frame clones are kept and a portion is missing. The sample contains about 160,000 clones, 73% of which appear only once. On this clone: Its antigen is not known.

The ends were cut back, 3 bases at V and 6 bases at J, with 11 bases in the middle. The CDR3 sequence is 13 residues long. CDR1 KGHSH and CDR2 LQKENI come from the germline V gene. Notes on the study in general: The productive fraction for most TCR beta V segments was about 87% or about 30% in an earlier analysis. CMV serostatus was the only immune exposure information that was available.

Sequencing input: PBMCs. This TCR was recovered from a woman aged 18-30 years in good health and CMV-seronegative. This chain joins TRBV18 and TRBJ1-1; weak D call: TRBD1 (6 bases). CDR3 in amino acids: CASSPVRQAEAFF. The CDR3 DNA sequence: TGTGCCAGCTCACCGGTTCGACAGGCTGAAGCTTTCTTT.